The 18 T cell receptor beta chains listed next were all sequenced from one sample in a study of T cells in Graves' hyperthyroidism and ophthalmopathy. RNA transcripts provided the source from which TCR beta CDR3 regions were amplified. HTBI primers were employed in a first-round RT-PCR of the TCR CDR3. TCRdb reanalysed the multiplex PCR reads using MiXCR and keeps one entry per CDR3 protein. Of some 400,000 distinct CDR3 sequences in the sample, approximately 15% were seen once. The sample consisted of blood. The origin of the receptors is a woman in her sixties or seventies with Graves' hyperthyroidism.

The V gene is TRBV5-4, the J gene TRBJ1-5; D gene uncertain. Germline V gene lookup returns CDR1 SGHNT and CDR2 YYREEE (reference sequence). Trimming took off 0 bases at V and 0 bases at J, with 7 bases between the two ends. There are 15 residues in the CDR3. CDR3 coding DNA: TGTGCCAGCAGCTTGGACCCTTATAGCAATCAGCCCCAGCATTTT. Protein product: CASSLDPYSNQPQHF.

The chain couples TRBV27 to TRBJ2-5; perhaps D is TRBD1 or TRBD2 (8 bases each). The ends were cut back, 5 bases at V and 9 bases at J, with 16 bases in the middle. The CDR3 contains 13 residues. Germline values: CDR1 MNHEY, CDR2 SMNVEV (reference sequence). The CDR3 is CASSLREGQAQYF. CDR3 bases: TGTGCCAGCAGTCTACGGGAGGGACAGGCCCAGTACTTC.

The chain uses TRBV7-9 and TRBJ2-6; D not resolved. Between the trimmed V and J ends, which lost 5 bases and 1 base, there was a span of 9 bases. Germline loops: CDR1 SEHNR, CDR2 FQNEAQ (reference sequence). This CDR3 has 15 residues. DNA of the CDR3: TGTGCCAGCAGCGTTCGGAAGTCTGGGGCCAACGTCCTGACTTTC. This codes for CASSVRKSGANVLTF.

This chain connects TRBV12-3 or TRBV12-4 to TRBJ2-7, with TRBD1 matching 8 bases. This CDR3 is 13 amino acids long. V gave up 6 bases and J gave up 7 bases; unmatched junction bases: 8. The CDR3 loop is CASSPPGGLEQYF. CDR3 in DNA: TGTGCCAGCAGCCCCCCAGGGGGCTTGGAGCAGTACTTC.

The sample holds many counts of this clonotype. The V gene is TRBV6-2 or TRBV6-3, the J gene TRBJ2-5; 7 bases map to TRBD2. After removal of 4 bases from V and 4 bases from J, the junction contained 18 bases not matched to a gene. This CDR3 comprises 18 residues. CDR1 is MNHEY, CDR2 SVGEGT, per germline. DNA for the CDR3: TGTGCCAGCAGTTCCCCTAGCCGGGGGAGGGTCCGGCGAGAGACCCAGTACTTC. Its translation: CASSSPSRGRVRRETQYF.

To note about this clonotype: A much larger clone lies one base from this, so it may be a read error. The DNA of the CDR3 is TGTGCCAGCGGCCCTCCCGGGACTAGCGGTTACAATGAGCAGTTCTTC. Protein sequence: CASGPPGTSGYNEQFF. The V call is TRBV7-9, the J call TRBJ2-1, with 11 bases aligning to TRBD2. CDR1 is SEHNR, CDR2 FQNEAQ, per germline (reference sequence). After removal of 8 bases from V and 4 bases from J, the junction contained 10 bases not matched to a gene. This CDR3 has 16 amino acids. Full variable domain (rest looked up from reference TRBV7-9 and TRBJ2-1): DTGVSQNPRHKITKRGQNVTFRCDPISEHNRLYWYRQTLGQGPEFLTYFQNEAQLEKSRLLSDRFSAERPKGSFSTLEIQRTEQGDSAMYLCASGPPGTSGYNEQFFGPGTRLTVL.

The chain has TRBV7-9 and TRBJ2-1, with 7 bases lining up with TRBD2. This CDR3 region has 17 residues. Germline-derived CDR1 and CDR2 are SEHNR and FQNEAQ (reference sequence). Trimming cost V 2 bases and J 0 bases; bases outside gene matches: 7. CDR3 region: CASSLFFGGSSYNEQFF. CDR3 sequence (DNA): TGTGCCAGCAGCTTATTTTTCGGCGGGAGCTCCTACAATGAGCAGTTCTTC.

The chain is built from TRBV4-2 and TRBJ1-2; the D is unclear. From germline, CDR1 is LGHNA and CDR2 YNFKEQ. V was shortened by 4 bases and J by 10 bases, with 19 bases between the two germline ends. The CDR3 is 14 residues long. The CDR3 nucleotides read TGTGCCAGCAGCCCTGGCTACGGAGGATTGGACTACACCTTC. Protein product: CASSPGYGGLDYTF.

At least ten counts were recorded for this clonotype. The chain combines TRBV12-3 or TRBV12-4 with TRBJ2-5; no reliable D call. The V gene lost 3 bases and the J gene lost 5 bases, with 16 bases spanning the gap. The CDR3 runs to 15 residues. The DNA for the CDR3 is TGTGCCAGCAGTTTTCGGGCAGGCGCTTTTGAGACCCAGTACTTC. It yields the protein CASSFRAGAFETQYF.

The chain combines TRBV18 with TRBJ2-1, with D uncertain. This CDR3 is built from 11 residues. The ends were cut back, 3 bases at V and 10 bases at J, with 7 bases in the middle. Germline CDR1 KGHSH, CDR2 LQKENI. The CDR3 DNA reads as TGTGCCAGCTCACCGAACTTAGAGCAGTTCTTC. Amino acids: CASSPNLEQFF.

This clonotype has more than one count but fewer than ten. CDR3 sequence reads: CATQREGQETQYF. CDR3 in DNA: TGTGCCACGCAGAGGGAGGGACAAGAGACCCAGTACTTC. V is TRBV27 and J is TRBJ2-5; 7 nucleotides agree with TRBD2. CDR3 length: 13 residues. Germline CDR1 reads MNHEY; CDR2 reads SMNVEV (reference sequence). The V gene end was trimmed by 10 bases and the J gene end by 2 bases; junction bases not matched to a gene: 7.

This clonotype was recorded at least ten times. This sequence joins TRBV11-3 and TRBJ2-1; 7 bases match TRBD2. CDR1 is SGHNT and CDR2 is YENEEA in the germline V gene. Trimming took 1 base from V and 4 from J; bases not matched to a gene: 10. The CDR3 is 17 amino acids. The CDR3 DNA follows: TGTGCCAGCAGCTTAGTGGGGTGGGGGGGTCGATACAATGAGCAGTTCTTC. Translated: CASSLVGWGGRYNEQFF.

This clonotype occurred a few times. The junction departs from the called germline gene at one end, perhaps through a read error. The chain recombines TRBV7-9 with TRBJ1-5; 8 bases match TRBD1. The CDR3 totals 14 residues. Germline V gives CDR1 SEHNR, CDR2 FQNEAQ (reference sequence). The CDR3 is CASSSGQGFGPQHF. The DNA for the CDR3 is TGCGCCAGCAGCTCCGGACAGGGTTTTGGTCCCCAGCATTTT.

There are a few counts of this clonotype. The chain has TRBV19 and TRBJ1-2; 8 positions match TRBD1. With 5 bases clipped from V and 7 bases from J, the junction kept 9 bases outside the gene matches. This CDR3 spans 14 amino acids. In germline, CDR1 is LNHDA, CDR2 SQIVND (reference sequence). Here the CDR3 reads CASSERTGIGGYTF. For the CDR3, the DNA is TGTGCCAGTAGTGAAAGGACAGGGATCGGTGGCTACACCTTC.

The rearrangement links TRBV28 to TRBJ1-1; the match to TRBD1 covers 7 bases. Unmatched junction bases numbered 9, after V lost 7 bases and J lost 7 bases. From germline, CDR1 is MDHEN and CDR2 SYDVKM. The CDR3 has 13 residues. The CDR3 region has the DNA TGTGCCAGCAACTACAGGGGAGATGATGAAGCTTTCTTT. Protein product: CASNYRGDDEAFF.

This clonotype came up once. The rearrangement links TRBV6-9 to TRBJ2-1; 11 positions agree with TRBD2. With 3 bases clipped from V and 6 bases from J, the junction kept 7 bases outside the gene matches. The CDR3 consists of 16 residues. Germline CDR1 MNHGY, CDR2 SVAAGI. The CDR3 coding sequence is TGTGCCAGCAGTTACTTGGGACTAGCGGAAATCAATGAGCAGTTCTTC. Translating gives CASSYLGLAEINEQFF.

In its sample, this clonotype was seen many times. The V and J genes are TRBV20-1 and TRBJ2-1, with 9 nucleotides matching TRBD1. From germline, CDR1 is DFQATT and CDR2 SNEGSKA (reference sequence). V was clipped by 2 bases and J by 5 bases; unmatched bases: 13. The CDR3 length is 17 residues. This CDR3 is CSARPPKGQGLNNEQFF. CDR3 DNA sequence: TGCAGTGCTAGACCCCCCAAAGGACAGGGGTTAAACAATGAGCAGTTCTTC.

The chain links TRBV7-9 to TRBJ1-6; D call uncertain. CDR3 size: 13 residues. Germline-derived CDR1 and CDR2 are SEHNR and FQNEAQ (reference sequence). V lost 7 bases and J 6 bases, leaving 10 bases between the germline ends. The CDR3 is CASTAQANSPLHF. The DNA of the CDR3 is TGTGCCAGCACGGCGCAGGCTAATTCACCCCTCCACTTT. Based on the CDR3 plus reference TRBV7-9 and TRBJ1-6, the full variable domain is DTGVSQNPRHKITKRGQNVTFRCDPISEHNRLYWYRQTLGQGPEFLTYFQNEAQLEKSRLLSDRFSAERPKGSFSTLEIQRTEQGDSAMYLCASTAQANSPLHFGNGTRLTVT.